The sequence of this T cell receptor beta chain was determined in a study of blood T cell repertoires in COVID-19. At the level of the study: Material from acute and convalescent COVID-19 was sourced from the United States, Italy and Spain. Sample material is recorded as cDNA or gDNA derived from T cells, B-cell-depleted T cells, or PBMCs.

In the study's own analysis: Estimation of nucleated cell counts relied on the amplification of reference gene primers. The assay was immunoSEQ multiplex PCR, and TCRdb's table has in-frame clones only and misses some. Clonal size and the V and J genes are those of that table, whereas D and trimming came from the DNA. The repertoire has about 160,000 clones, roughly 90% of them found once; the top ten carry roughly a sixth. This clone was observed a single time. The CDR3 totals 14 residues. Germline loops: CDR1 SNHLY, CDR2 FYNNEI. V was clipped by 3 bases and J by 0 bases, with 8 bases between them. The sequenced material came from peripheral blood. V gene TRBV2 combines with J gene TRBJ1-1; D is perhaps TRBD1 (5 bases). This clonotype was sampled from a man in his fifties or sixties with active or convalescent COVID-19. The CDR3 bases are TGTGCCAGCAGTGAGGTACAGGTGAACACTGAAGCTTTCTTT. It translates to CASSEVQVNTEAFF. The entire variable domain, with the rest obtained from reference TRBV2 and TRBJ1-1, is as follows: EPEVTQTPSHQVTQMGQEVILRCVPISNHLYFYWYRQILGQKVEFLVSFYNNEISEKSEIFDDQFSVERPDGSNFTLKIRSTKLEDSAMYFCASSEVQVNTEAFFGQGTRLTVV.